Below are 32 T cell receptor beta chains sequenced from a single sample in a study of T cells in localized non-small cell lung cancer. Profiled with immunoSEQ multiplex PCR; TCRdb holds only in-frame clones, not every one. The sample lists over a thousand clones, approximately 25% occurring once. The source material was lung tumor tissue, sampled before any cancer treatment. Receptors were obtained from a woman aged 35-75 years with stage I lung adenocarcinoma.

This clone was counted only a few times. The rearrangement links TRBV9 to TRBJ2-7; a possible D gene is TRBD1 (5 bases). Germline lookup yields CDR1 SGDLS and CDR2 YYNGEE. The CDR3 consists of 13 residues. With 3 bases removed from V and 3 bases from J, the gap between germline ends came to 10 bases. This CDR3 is CASSGGQRYEQYF. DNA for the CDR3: TGTGCCAGCAGCGGAGGACAACGCTACGAGCAGTACTTC.

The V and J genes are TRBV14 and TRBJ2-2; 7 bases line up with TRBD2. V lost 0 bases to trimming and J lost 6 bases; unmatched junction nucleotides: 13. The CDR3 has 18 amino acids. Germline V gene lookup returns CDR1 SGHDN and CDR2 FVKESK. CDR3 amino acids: CASSQDYVGGRSPGELFF. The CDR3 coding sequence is TGTGCCAGCAGCCAAGATTACGTGGGCGGGAGATCTCCCGGGGAGCTGTTTTTT.

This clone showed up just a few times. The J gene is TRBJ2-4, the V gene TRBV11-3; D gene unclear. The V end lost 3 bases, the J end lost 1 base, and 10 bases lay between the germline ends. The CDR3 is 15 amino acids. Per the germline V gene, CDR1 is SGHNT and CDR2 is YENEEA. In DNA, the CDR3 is TGTGCCAGCAGCTTGTCCGGATCCGCCAAAAACATTCAGTACTTC. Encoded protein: CASSLSGSAKNIQYF.

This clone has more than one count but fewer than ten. CDR3 sequence (DNA): TGTGCCACCAGCAGGGGACGAGGGATAGGTTACGAGCAGTACTTC. This codes for CATSRGRGIGYEQYF. The gene calls are TRBV15 and TRBJ2-7; D tentatively reads TRBD1 or TRBD2 (5 bases each). The length of the CDR3 is 15 residues. V dropped 3 bases and J dropped 4 bases, with 16 bases sitting between them. Germline loops: CDR1 LNHNV, CDR2 YYDKDF (reference sequence).

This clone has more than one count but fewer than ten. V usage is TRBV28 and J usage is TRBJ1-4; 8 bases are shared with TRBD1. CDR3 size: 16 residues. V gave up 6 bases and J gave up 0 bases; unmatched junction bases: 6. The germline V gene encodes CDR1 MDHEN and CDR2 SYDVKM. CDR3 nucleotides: TGTGCCAGCAGGTCCGGGACAGGAGCAACTAATGAAAAACTGTTTTTT. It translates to CASRSGTGATNEKLFF.

The CDR3 spells CASSPSGGARDTQYF. For the CDR3, the DNA is TGTGCCAGCAGCCCGAGCGGGGGGGCCAGGGATACGCAGTATTTT. The chain recombines TRBV11-3 with TRBJ2-3; 10 nucleotides align to TRBD2. The CDR3 loop spans 15 amino acids. Germline V gene sequence: CDR1 SGHNT, CDR2 YENEEA. The ends lost 5 bases at V and 6 bases at J; junction bases unmatched: 8.

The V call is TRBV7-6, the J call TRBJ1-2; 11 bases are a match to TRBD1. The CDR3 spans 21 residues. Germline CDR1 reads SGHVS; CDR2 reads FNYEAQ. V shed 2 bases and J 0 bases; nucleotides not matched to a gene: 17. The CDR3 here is CASSLYIRPGQGVAANYGYTF. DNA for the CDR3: TGTGCCAGCAGCTTATATATTAGACCGGGACAGGGGGTCGCGGCTAACTATGGCTACACCTTC.

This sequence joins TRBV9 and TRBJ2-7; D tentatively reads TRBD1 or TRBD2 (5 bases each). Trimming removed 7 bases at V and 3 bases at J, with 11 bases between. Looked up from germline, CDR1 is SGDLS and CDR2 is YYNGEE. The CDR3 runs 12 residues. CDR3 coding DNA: TGTGCCAGCCGGGATAGGGGCTACGAGCAGTACTTC. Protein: CASRDRGYEQYF.

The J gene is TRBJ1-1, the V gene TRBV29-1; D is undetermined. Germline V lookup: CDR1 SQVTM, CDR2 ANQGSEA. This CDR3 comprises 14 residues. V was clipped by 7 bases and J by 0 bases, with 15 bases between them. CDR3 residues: CSATAAGVNTEAFF. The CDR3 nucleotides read TGCAGCGCCACAGCTGCCGGAGTGAACACTGAAGCTTTCTTT.

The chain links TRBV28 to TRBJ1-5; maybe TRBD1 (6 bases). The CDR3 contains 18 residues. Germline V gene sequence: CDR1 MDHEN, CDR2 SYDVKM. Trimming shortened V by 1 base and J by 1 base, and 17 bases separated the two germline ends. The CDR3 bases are TGTGCCAGCAGTTTATACAGTGGGGGCAGGGGCAGCAATCAGCCCCAGCATTTT. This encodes CASSLYSGGRGSNQPQHF. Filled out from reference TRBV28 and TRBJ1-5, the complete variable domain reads DVKVTQSSRYLVKRTGEKVFLECVQDMDHENMFWYRQDPGLGLRLIYFSYDVKMKEKGDIPEGYSVSREKKERFSLILESASTNQTSMYLCASSLYSGGRGSNQPQHFGDGTRLSIL.

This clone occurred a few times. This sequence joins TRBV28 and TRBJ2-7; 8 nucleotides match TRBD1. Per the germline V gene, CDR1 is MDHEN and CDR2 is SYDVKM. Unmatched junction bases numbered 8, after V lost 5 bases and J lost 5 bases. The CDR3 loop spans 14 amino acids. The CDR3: CASSQDRVIDEQYF. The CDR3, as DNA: TGTGCCAGCAGTCAGGACAGGGTAATCGACGAGCAGTACTTC.

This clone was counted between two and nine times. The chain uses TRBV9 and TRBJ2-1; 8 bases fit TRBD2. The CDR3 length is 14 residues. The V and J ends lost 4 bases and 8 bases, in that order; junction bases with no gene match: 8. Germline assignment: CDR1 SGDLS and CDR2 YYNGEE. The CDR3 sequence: CASSRGLGLDEQFF. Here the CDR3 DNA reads TGTGCCAGCAGCCGGGGACTAGGGCTCGATGAGCAGTTCTTC.

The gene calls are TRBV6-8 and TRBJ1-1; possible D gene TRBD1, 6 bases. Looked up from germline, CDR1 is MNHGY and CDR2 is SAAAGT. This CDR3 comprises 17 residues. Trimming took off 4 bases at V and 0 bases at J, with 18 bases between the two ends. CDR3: CASSSTPLQGLNTEAFF. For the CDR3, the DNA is TGTGCCAGCAGTTCGACCCCGCTACAGGGACTGAACACTGAAGCTTTCTTT.

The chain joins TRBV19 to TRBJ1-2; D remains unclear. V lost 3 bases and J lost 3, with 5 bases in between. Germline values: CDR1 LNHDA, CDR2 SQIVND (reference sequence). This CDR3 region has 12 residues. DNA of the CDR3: TGTGCCAGTAGTATGGCTTACTATGGCTACACCTTC. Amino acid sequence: CASSMAYYGYTF.

CDR3 sequence: CASSPGLAGLETQYF. The CDR3 DNA is TGCGCCAGCAGCCCAGGACTAGCGGGACTTGAGACCCAGTACTTC. The chain links TRBV5-1 to TRBJ2-5; 12 bases line up with TRBD2. Germline V CDR1 and CDR2: SGHRS, YFSETQ. The CDR3 length is 15 residues. Trimming at V came to 4 bases and at J to 5 bases, leaving 6 bases not matched to a gene.

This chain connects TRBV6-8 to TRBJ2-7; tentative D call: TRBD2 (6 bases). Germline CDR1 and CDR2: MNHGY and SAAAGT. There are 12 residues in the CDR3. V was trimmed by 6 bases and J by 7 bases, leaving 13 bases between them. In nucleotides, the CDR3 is TGTGCCAGCAGAACCCGGGAGAAAGAGCAGTACTTC. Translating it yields CASRTREKEQYF.

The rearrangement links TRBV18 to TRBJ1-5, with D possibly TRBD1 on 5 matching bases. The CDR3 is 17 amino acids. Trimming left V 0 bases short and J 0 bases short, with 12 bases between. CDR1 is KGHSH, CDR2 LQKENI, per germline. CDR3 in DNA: TGTGCCAGCTCACCACCGACAGCAATTAATAGCAATCAGCCCCAGCATTTT. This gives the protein CASSPPTAINSNQPQHF.

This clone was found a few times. CDR3: CASSARGGGGSNTGELFF. CDR3 nucleotides: TGTGCCAGCAGCGCCCGGGGCGGCGGAGGGAGCAACACCGGGGAGCTGTTTTTT. The chain is built from TRBV9 and TRBJ2-2, with D maybe TRBD2 (6 bases). The CDR3 covers 18 residues. V was trimmed by 3 bases and J by 2 bases, leaving 20 bases between them. Germline V gives CDR1 SGDLS, CDR2 YYNGEE.

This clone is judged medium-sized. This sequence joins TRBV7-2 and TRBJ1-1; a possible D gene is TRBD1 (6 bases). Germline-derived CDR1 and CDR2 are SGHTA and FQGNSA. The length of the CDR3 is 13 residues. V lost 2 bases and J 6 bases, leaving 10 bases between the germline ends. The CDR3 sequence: CASSLQQGAEAFF. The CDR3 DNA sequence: TGTGCCAGCAGCTTACAACAGGGTGCTGAAGCTTTCTTT.

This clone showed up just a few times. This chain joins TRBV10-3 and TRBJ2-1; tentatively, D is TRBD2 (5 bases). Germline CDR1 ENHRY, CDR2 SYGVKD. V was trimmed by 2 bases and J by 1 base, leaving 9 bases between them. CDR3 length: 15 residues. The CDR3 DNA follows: TGTGCCATCAGTGAGCCCCGGGGATCCTACAATGAGCAGTTCTTC. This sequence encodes CAISEPRGSYNEQFF.

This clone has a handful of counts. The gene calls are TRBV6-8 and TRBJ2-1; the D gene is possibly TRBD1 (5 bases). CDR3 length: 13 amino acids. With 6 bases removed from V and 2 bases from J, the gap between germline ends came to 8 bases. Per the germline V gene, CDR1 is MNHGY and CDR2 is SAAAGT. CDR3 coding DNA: TGTGCCAGCAGAGAGACAGCCTACAATGAGCAGTTCTTC. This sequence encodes CASRETAYNEQFF.

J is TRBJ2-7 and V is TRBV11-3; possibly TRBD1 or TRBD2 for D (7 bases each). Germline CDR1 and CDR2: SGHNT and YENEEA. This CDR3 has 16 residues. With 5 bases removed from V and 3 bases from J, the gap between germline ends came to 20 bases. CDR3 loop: CASSPRGEGASYEQYF. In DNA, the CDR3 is TGTGCCAGCAGCCCCCGTGGGGAGGGGGCTAGCTACGAGCAGTACTTC. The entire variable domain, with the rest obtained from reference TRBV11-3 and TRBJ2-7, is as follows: EAGVVQSPRYKIIEKKQPVAFWCNPISGHNTLYWYLQNLGQGPELLIRYENEEAVDDSQLPKDRFSAERLKGVDSTLKIQPAELGDSAVYLCASSPRGEGASYEQYFGPGTRLTVT.

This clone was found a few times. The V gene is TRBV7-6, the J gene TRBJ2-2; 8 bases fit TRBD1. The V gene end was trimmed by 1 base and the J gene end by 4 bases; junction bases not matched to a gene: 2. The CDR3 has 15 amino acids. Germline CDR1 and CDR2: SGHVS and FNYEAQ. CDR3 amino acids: CASSLGDRRTGELFF. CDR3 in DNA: TGTGCCAGCAGCTTAGGGGACAGGCGCACCGGGGAGCTGTTTTTT.

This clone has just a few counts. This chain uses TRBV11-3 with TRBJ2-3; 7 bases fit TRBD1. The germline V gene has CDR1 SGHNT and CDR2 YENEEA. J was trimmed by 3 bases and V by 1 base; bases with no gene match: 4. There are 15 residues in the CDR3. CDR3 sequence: CASSLGQGRTDTQYF. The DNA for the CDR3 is TGTGCCAGCAGCTTAGGACAGGGTAGGACAGATACGCAGTATTTT.

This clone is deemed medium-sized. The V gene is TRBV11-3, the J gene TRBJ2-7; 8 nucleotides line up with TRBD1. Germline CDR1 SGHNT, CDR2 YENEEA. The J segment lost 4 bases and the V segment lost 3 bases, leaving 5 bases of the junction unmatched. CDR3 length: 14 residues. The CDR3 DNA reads TGTGCCAGCAGCTTCACAGGGGGATCTTACGAGCAGTACTTC. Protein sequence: CASSFTGGSYEQYF.

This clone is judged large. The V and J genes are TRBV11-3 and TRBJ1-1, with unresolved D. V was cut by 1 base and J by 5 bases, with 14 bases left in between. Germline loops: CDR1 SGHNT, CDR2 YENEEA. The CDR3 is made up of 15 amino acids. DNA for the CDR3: TGTGCCAGCAGCTTAGGTGGTCCCTGGGAGACTGAAGCTTTCTTT. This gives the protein CASSLGGPWETEAFF.

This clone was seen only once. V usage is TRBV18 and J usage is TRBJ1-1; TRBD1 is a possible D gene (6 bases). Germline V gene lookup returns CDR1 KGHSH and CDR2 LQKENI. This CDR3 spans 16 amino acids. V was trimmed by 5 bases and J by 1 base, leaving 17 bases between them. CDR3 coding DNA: TGTGCCAGCTCATCAAAAAGAGGGGGGACGAACACTGAAGCTTTCTTT. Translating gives CASSSKRGGTNTEAFF.

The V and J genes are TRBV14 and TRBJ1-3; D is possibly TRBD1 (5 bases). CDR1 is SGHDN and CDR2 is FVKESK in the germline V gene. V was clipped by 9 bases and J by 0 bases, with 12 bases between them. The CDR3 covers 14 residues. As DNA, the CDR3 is TGTGCCAGTGGGGACGGCTCCTCTGGAAACACCATATATTTT. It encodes CASGDGSSGNTIYF.

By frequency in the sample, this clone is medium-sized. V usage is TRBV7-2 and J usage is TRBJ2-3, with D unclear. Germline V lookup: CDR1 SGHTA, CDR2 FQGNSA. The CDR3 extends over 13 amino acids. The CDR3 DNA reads TGTGCTCTGGATCCCGGAAGCACAGATACGCAGTATTTT. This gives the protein CALDPGSTDTQYF.

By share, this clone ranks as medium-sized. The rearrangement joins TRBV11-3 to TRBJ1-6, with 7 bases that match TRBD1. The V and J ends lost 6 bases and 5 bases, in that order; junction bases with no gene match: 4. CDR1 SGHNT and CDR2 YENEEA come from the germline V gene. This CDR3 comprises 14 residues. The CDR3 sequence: CASSYGQDNSPLHF. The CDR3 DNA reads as TGTGCCAGCAGTTATGGACAGGATAATTCACCCCTCCACTTT.

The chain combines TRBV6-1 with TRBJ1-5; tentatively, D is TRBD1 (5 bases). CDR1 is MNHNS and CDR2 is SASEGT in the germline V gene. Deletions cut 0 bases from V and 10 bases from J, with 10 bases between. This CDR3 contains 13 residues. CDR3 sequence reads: CASSEAGGIPQHF. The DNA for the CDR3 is TGTGCCAGCAGTGAAGCGGGGGGGATACCCCAGCATTTT.

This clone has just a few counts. This CDR3 reads CASSRLGGGSYNEQFF. The CDR3 DNA follows: TGTGCCAGCAGCCGGCTAGGCGGGGGCTCTTACAATGAGCAGTTCTTC. The chain joins TRBV11-3 to TRBJ2-1; D is possibly TRBD2 (7 bases). V was clipped by 5 bases and J by 4 bases, with 18 bases between them. This CDR3 spans 16 amino acids. The V gene's germline CDR1 is SGHNT and CDR2 YENEEA.